Each of the 9 T cell receptor beta chains below was sequenced from the same sample in a study of human T cells and chemical hapten exposure. TCRdb reprocessed the 5' RACE reads with MiXCR, giving one entry per CDR3 protein. The sample gives 75,000 or so distinct CDR3 sequences, roughly 15% of which show up once; around 7% is in the top ten. RNA extraction used unfractionated whole blood as the source of total RNA. All receptors derive from a female donor in good health.

The chain joins TRBV7-2 to TRBJ2-7, with D possibly called TRBD1 or TRBD2 (5 bases each). The CDR3 loop spans 13 amino acids. V dropped 7 bases and J dropped 0 bases, with 10 bases sitting between them. CDR1 is SGHTA, CDR2 FQGNSA, per germline. The CDR3 protein is CASTRDLSYEQYF. CDR3 DNA sequence: TGTGCCAGCACAAGGGACCTCTCCTACGAGCAGTACTTC.

The rearrangement joins TRBV3-1 to TRBJ2-7; D is possibly TRBD1 or TRBD2 (5 bases each). Trimming cost V 4 bases and J 0 bases, with 10 bases left between them. This CDR3 has 14 residues. The germline gives CDR1 LGHDT, CDR2 YNNKEL (reference sequence). As DNA, the CDR3 is TGTGCCAGCAGCCGCCGGGACCACTCCTACGAGCAGTACTTC. Translation gives CASSRRDHSYEQYF.

This clonotype was seen more than once but under ten times. V and J are TRBV6-6 and TRBJ2-2, with D possibly TRBD2 on 7 matching bases. This CDR3 comprises 15 residues. The V end lost 6 bases, the J end lost 3 bases, and 14 bases lay between the germline ends. CDR1 MNHNY and CDR2 SVGAGI come from the germline V gene (reference sequence). The CDR3 loop is CASSPRGGDTGELFF. In nucleotides, the CDR3 is TGTGCCAGCAGCCCCAGAGGGGGGGACACCGGGGAGCTGTTTTTT.

The chain employs TRBV29-1 and TRBJ2-5; possibly TRBD1 for D (6 bases). The CDR3 runs 13 residues. Germline V lookup: CDR1 SQVTM, CDR2 ANQGSEA. V lost 2 bases and J 4 bases, leaving 11 bases between the germline ends. The CDR3 region has the DNA TGCAGCGTTGAACTTGGGGGCTCAGAGACCCAGTACTTC. Amino acids: CSVELGGSETQYF.

V and J are TRBV18 and TRBJ2-6; D gene uncertain. The CDR3 length is 17 residues. V lost 5 bases and J 0 bases, leaving 14 bases between the germline ends. Germline V gene sequence: CDR1 KGHSH, CDR2 LQKENI. For the CDR3, the DNA is TGTGCCAGCTCATCGTCCCTTATTGACTCTGGGGCCAACGTCCTGACTTTC. It codes for CASSSSLIDSGANVLTF.

The chain is built from TRBV13 and TRBJ1-2; D is undetermined. The ends were cut back, 5 bases at V and 4 bases at J, with 14 bases in the middle. Per germline, CDR1 PRHDT and CDR2 FYEKMQ (reference sequence). The CDR3 covers 14 residues. The CDR3 protein is CASSRWVEVYGYTF. The CDR3 DNA follows: TGTGCCAGCAGCCGATGGGTCGAGGTCTATGGCTACACCTTC.

The chain is built from TRBV7-2 and TRBJ2-4; TRBD2 agrees at 7 bases. The V gene end was trimmed by 5 bases and the J gene end by 9 bases; junction bases not matched to a gene: 7. CDR1 and CDR2 (germline): SGHTA, FQGNSA. The CDR3 spans 13 residues. CDR3 sequence: CASSPLWGGIQYF. In DNA, the CDR3 is TGTGCCAGCAGCCCCCTATGGGGGGGCATTCAGTACTTC.

This clonotype has at least ten counts. The V call is TRBV28, the J call TRBJ2-3; D unresolved. The CDR3 contains 12 residues. Between the trimmed V and J ends, which lost 5 bases and 5 bases, there was a span of 8 bases. CDR1 is MDHEN, CDR2 SYDVKM, per germline. The CDR3 spells CASSPLKDTQYF. The DNA for the CDR3 is TGTGCCAGCAGTCCACTAAAAGATACGCAGTATTTT. The full variable domain, with the rest looked up from reference TRBV28 and TRBJ2-3, is DVKVTQSSRYLVKRTGEKVFLECVQDMDHENMFWYRQDPGLGLRLIYFSYDVKMKEKGDIPEGYSVSREKKERFSLILESASTNQTSMYLCASSPLKDTQYFGPGTRLTVL.

CDR3: CSAAGTKTSYEQYF. CDR3 in DNA: TGCAGCGCCGCCGGGACAAAAACCTCCTACGAGCAGTACTTC. This chain uses TRBV29-1 with TRBJ2-7; possibly TRBD1 for D (6 bases). This CDR3 comprises 14 residues. Germline V gives CDR1 SQVTM, CDR2 ANQGSEA. Trimming took off 7 bases at V and 0 bases at J, with 16 bases between the two ends.